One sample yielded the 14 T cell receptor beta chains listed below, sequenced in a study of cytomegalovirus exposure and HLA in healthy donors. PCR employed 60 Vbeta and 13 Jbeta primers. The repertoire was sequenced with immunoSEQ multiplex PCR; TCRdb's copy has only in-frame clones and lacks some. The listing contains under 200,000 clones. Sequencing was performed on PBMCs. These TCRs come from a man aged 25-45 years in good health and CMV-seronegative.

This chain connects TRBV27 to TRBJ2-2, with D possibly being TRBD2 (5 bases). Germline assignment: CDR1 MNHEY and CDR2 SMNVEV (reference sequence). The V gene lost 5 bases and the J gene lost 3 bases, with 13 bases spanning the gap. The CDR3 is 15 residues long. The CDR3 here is CASSPPDWDTGELFF. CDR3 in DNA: TGTGCCAGCAGTCCCCCGGACTGGGACACCGGGGAGCTGTTTTTT.

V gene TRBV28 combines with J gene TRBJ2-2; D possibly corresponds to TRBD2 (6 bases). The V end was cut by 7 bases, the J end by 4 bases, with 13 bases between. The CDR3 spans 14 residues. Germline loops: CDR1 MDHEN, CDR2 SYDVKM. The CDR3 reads CASIMGGFTGELFF. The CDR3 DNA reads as TGTGCCAGCATTATGGGGGGTTTCACCGGGGAGCTGTTTTTT.

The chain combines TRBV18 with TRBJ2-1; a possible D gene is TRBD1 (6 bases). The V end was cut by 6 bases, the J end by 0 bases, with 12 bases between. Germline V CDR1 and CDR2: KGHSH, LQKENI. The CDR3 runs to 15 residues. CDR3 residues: CASSRSRGSYNEQFF. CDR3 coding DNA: TGTGCCAGCTCGCGCAGCAGGGGCTCCTACAATGAGCAGTTCTTC. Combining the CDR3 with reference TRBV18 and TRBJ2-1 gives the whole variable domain NAGVMQNPRHLVRRRGQEARLRCSPMKGHSHVYWYRQLPEEGLKFMVYLQKENIIDESGMPKERFSAEFPKEGPSILRIQQVVRGDSAAYFCASSRSRGSYNEQFFGPGTRLTVL.

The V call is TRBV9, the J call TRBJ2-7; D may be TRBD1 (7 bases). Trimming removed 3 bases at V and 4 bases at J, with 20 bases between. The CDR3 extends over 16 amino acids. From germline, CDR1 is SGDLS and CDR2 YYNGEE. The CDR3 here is CASSARAGQGGYEQYF. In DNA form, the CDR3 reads TGTGCCAGCAGCGCCCGGGCGGGGCAGGGGGGATACGAGCAGTACTTC.

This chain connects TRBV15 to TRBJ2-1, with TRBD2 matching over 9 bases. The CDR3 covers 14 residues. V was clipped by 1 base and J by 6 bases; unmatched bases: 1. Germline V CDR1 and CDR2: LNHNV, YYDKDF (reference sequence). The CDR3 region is CATSRVLAGNEQFF. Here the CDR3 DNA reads TGTGCCACCAGCAGAGTACTAGCGGGCAATGAGCAGTTCTTC.

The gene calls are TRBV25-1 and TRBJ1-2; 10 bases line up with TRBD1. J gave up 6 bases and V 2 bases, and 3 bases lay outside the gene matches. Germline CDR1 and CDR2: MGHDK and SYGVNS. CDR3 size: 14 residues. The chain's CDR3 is CASSEGTGADGYTF. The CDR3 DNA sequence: TGTGCCAGCAGTGAAGGGACAGGGGCGGATGGCTACACCTTC.

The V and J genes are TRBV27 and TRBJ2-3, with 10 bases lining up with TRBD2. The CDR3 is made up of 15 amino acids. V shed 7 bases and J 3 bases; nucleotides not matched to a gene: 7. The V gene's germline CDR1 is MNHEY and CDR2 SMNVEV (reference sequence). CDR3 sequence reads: CASTPASGRTDTQYF. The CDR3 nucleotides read TGTGCCAGCACGCCGGCTAGCGGGAGAACAGATACGCAGTATTTT.

The CDR3 loop reads CAIKGGGSDEQFF. CDR3 sequence (DNA): TGTGCCATCAAGGGCGGGGGGAGCGATGAGCAGTTCTTC. The chain carries TRBV10-3 and TRBJ2-1, with 8 bases that match TRBD2. The V gene end was trimmed by 7 bases and the J gene end by 8 bases; junction bases not matched to a gene: 7. The CDR3 contains 13 residues. Germline V gene lookup returns CDR1 ENHRY and CDR2 SYGVKD.

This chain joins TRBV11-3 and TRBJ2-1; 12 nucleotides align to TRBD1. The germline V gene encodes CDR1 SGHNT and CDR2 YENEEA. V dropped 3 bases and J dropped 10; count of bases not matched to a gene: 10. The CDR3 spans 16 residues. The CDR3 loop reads CASSFFTGQGAGEQFF. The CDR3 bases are TGTGCCAGCAGCTTCTTTACGGGACAGGGGGCAGGGGAGCAGTTCTTC.

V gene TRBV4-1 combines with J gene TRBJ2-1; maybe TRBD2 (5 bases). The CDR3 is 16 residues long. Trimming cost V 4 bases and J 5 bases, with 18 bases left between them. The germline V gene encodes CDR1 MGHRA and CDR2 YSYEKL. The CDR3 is CASSPSGENKNNEQFF. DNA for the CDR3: TGCGCCAGCAGCCCTAGTGGGGAGAACAAAAACAATGAGCAGTTCTTC.

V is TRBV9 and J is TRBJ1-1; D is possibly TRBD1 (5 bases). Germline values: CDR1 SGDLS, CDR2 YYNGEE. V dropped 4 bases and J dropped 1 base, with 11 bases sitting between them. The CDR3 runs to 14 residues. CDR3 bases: TGTGCCAGCAGCCCGGGAGGGACGAACACTGAAGCTTTCTTT. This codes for CASSPGGTNTEAFF.

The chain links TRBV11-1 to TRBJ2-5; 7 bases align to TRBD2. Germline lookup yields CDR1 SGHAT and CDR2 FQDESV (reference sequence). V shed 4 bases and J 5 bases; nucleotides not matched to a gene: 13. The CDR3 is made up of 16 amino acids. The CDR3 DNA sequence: TGTGCCAGCAGCTGGGCCGGCGGGAGTAACGGGGAGACCCAGTACTTC. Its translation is CASSWAGGSNGETQYF. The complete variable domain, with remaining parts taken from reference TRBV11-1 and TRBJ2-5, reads EAEVAQSPRYKITEKSQAVAFWCDPISGHATLYWYRQILGQGPELLVQFQDESVVDDSQLPKDRFSAERLKGVDSTLKIQPAELGDSAMYLCASSWAGGSNGETQYFGPGTRLLVL.

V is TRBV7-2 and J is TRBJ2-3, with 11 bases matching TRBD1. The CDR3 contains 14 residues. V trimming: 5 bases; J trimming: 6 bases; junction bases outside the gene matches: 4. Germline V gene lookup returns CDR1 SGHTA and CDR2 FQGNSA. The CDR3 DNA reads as TGTGCCAGCAGCATGGGACAGGGGGTGGATACGCAGTATTTT. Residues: CASSMGQGVDTQYF.

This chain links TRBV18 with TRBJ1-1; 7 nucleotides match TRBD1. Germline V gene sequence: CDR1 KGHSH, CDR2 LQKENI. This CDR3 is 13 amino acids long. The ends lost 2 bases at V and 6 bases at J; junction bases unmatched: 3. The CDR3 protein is CASSPAQGAEAFF. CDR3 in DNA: TGTGCCAGCTCACCAGCTCAGGGGGCTGAAGCTTTCTTT.